The present entry profiles one T cell receptor beta chain with its context. As yet, its antigen is unknown. Under the authors' procedure: Filtering differed since immunoSEQ provided only junctions, with no quality scores. Method: immunoSEQ multiplex PCR; TCRdb's copy keeps in-frame clones and lacks some. From that table come the V and J calls and clone size; the DNA was used to work out D and trimming. Here the sample spans 2 million to 3 million clones, 93% being singletons. The CDR3 consists of 14 residues. Germline CDR1 and CDR2: SEHNR and FQNEAQ (reference sequence). The trim removed 5 bases at V and 12 bases at J, leaving 12 bases unmatched. These data originate in a study of shared clonotypes between healthy human individuals. Findings and caveats of the study: Among the subsets, naive ones generally showed larger estimated richness than memory ones.

The rearrangement uses TRBV7-9 and TRBJ2-1, with 8 bases matching TRBD2. This sequence was found in a man between 18 and 29 years old in good health. Some clones in this sample may be carry-over from other donors' samples. Sequenced input: naive CD4+ T cells from PBMCs. The subset: CD45RA+ positively selected. The CDR3 coding sequence is TGTGCCAGCAGCCCTTCTCCGGGAGGGCCGGGGCAGTTCTTC. Encoded protein: CASSPSPGGPGQFF.